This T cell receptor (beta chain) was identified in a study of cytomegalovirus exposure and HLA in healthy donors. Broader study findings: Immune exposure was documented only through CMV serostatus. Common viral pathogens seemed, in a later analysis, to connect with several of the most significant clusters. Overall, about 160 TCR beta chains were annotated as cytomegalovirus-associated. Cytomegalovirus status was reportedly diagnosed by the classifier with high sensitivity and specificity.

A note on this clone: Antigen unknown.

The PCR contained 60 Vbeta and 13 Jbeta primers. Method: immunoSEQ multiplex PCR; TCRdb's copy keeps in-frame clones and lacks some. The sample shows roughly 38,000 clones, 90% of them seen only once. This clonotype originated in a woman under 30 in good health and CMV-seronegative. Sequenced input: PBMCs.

DNA of the CDR3: TGTGCCAGCAGTTCCCTCCTATCCATGAACACTGAAGCTTTCTTT. Protein: CASSSLLSMNTEAFF. The J gene is TRBJ1-1, the V gene TRBV27; D ambiguous. Germline lookup yields CDR1 MNHEY and CDR2 SMNVEV (reference sequence). The V end lost 4 bases, the J end lost 0 bases, and 12 bases lay between the germline ends. The CDR3 has 15 residues.